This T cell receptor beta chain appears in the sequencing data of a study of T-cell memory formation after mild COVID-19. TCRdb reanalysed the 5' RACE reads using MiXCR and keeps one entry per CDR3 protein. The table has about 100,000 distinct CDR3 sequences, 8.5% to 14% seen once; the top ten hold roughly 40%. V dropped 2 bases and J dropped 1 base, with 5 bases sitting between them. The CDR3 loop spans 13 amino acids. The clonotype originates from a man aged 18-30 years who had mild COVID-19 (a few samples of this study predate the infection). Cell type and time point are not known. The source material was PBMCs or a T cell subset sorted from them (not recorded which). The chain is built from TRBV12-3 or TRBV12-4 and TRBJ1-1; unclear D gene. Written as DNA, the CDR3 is TGTGCCAGCAGTTTAAACACGAACACTGAAGCTTTCTTT. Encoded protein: CASSLNTNTEAFF.